The next 21 T cell receptor beta chains were all read from a single sample in a study of blood T cell repertoires in COVID-19. Sequencing used immunoSEQ multiplex PCR; TCRdb keeps in-frame clones, though not all of them. The table has fewer than 100,000 clones, less than 85% seen once. Material: peripheral blood. The receptor source for this set is a woman in her seventies with acute or convalescent COVID-19.

In its sample, this clone was seen a few times. The CDR3 bases are TGTGCCAGCACCCCGTCCACAGGTCCTAACTATGGCTACACCTTC. It yields the protein CASTPSTGPNYGYTF. The V gene is TRBV6-6, the J gene TRBJ1-2; tentative D call: TRBD1 (5 bases). Per the germline V gene, CDR1 is MNHNY and CDR2 is SVGAGI (reference sequence). This CDR3 region has 15 residues. Trimming took off 7 bases at V and 0 bases at J, with 15 bases between the two ends.

The chain uses TRBV11-2 and TRBJ2-4, with 11 nucleotides matching TRBD2. The length of the CDR3 is 17 residues. The J segment lost 6 bases and the V segment lost 0 bases, leaving 7 bases of the junction unmatched. Looked up from germline, CDR1 is SGHAT and CDR2 is FQNNGV. This CDR3 is CASSLELAGELGNIQYF. DNA of the CDR3: TGTGCCAGCAGCTTAGAACTAGCGGGGGAGCTAGGAAACATTCAGTACTTC. The complete variable domain, with remaining parts taken from reference TRBV11-2 and TRBJ2-4, reads EAGVAQSPRYKIIEKRQSVAFWCNPISGHATLYWYQQILGQGPKLLIQFQNNGVVDDSQLPKDRFSAERLKGVDSTLKIQPAKLEDSAVYLCASSLELAGELGNIQYFGAGTRLSVL.

V usage is TRBV5-1 and J usage is TRBJ2-5, with D unresolved. The CDR3 runs to 13 residues. Germline CDR1 and CDR2: SGHRS and YFSETQ. V was pared by 0 bases and J by 7 bases, with 10 bases between. The CDR3 DNA follows: TGCGCCAGCAGCTTGGATCCTTCCGGGACCCAGTACTTC. Translating gives CASSLDPSGTQYF.

This chain connects TRBV6-5 to TRBJ1-2, with 9 bases aligning to TRBD1. V was clipped by 4 bases and J by 4 bases; unmatched bases: 10. The CDR3 has 16 residues. Looked up from germline, CDR1 is MNHEY and CDR2 is SVGAGI. As DNA, the CDR3 is TGTGCCAGCAGTTCCCAGGGACAGGGCTATGGCTATGGCTACACCTTC. Residues: CASSSQGQGYGYGYTF.

The chain joins TRBV19 to TRBJ2-7, with a tentative D call TRBD2 (5 bases). Trimming cost V 3 bases and J 2 bases, with 14 bases left between them. CDR1 is LNHDA and CDR2 is SQIVND in the germline V gene (reference sequence). The CDR3 is made up of 15 amino acids. The CDR3: CASSITTAGAYEQYF. The CDR3 nucleotides are TGTGCCAGTAGTATTACGACGGCCGGGGCCTACGAGCAGTACTTC.

The chain combines TRBV28 with TRBJ2-2; 11 bases line up with TRBD1. In germline, CDR1 is MDHEN, CDR2 SYDVKM. CDR3 length equals 18 residues. Unmatched junction bases numbered 11, after V lost 5 bases and J lost 3 bases. CDR3 nucleotides: TGTGCCAGCAGTCCGATCTTGGGACAGGGGGGGCACACCGGGGAGCTGTTTTTT. This codes for CASSPILGQGGHTGELFF.

V usage is TRBV6-2 or TRBV6-3 and J usage is TRBJ1-6, with 8 bases fitting TRBD1. Germline CDR1 is MNHEY and CDR2 is SVGEGT. V lost 6 bases and J lost 8; bases outside the gene matches: 6. The CDR3 has 14 residues. CDR3: CASSSTGAHSPLHF. The CDR3 DNA is TGTGCCAGCAGCTCGACAGGGGCCCATTCACCCCTCCACTTT.

This sequence joins TRBV7-9 and TRBJ1-4; TRBD1 aligns across 7 bases. Germline V gene sequence: CDR1 SEHNR, CDR2 FQNEAQ (reference sequence). Trimming took 4 bases from V and 4 from J; bases not matched to a gene: 9. The CDR3 length is 16 residues. CDR3 DNA: TGTGCCAGCAGCTCCCTCAGGGGGGCGAATAATGAAAAACTGTTTTTT. Translating gives CASSSLRGANNEKLFF.

The chain combines TRBV19 with TRBJ1-1; TRBD1 aligns across 7 bases. The ends lost 3 bases at V and 7 bases at J; junction bases unmatched: 11. The CDR3 totals 15 residues. Germline lookup yields CDR1 LNHDA and CDR2 SQIVND (reference sequence). CDR3 coding DNA: TGTGCCAGTAGTATTGGGGACAGTGGGGGCTATGAAGCTTTCTTT. Translating gives CASSIGDSGGYEAFF.

The gene calls are TRBV7-9 and TRBJ1-4; D call uncertain. The CDR3 loop spans 13 amino acids. The germline V gene has CDR1 SEHNR and CDR2 FQNEAQ (reference sequence). The ends were cut back, 5 bases at V and 8 bases at J, with 12 bases in the middle. CDR3 sequence (DNA): TGTGCCAGCAGCCAATCGGGTTTAGAAAAACTGTTTTTT. This gives the protein CASSQSGLEKLFF.

The V gene is TRBV5-1, the J gene TRBJ1-1; no firm D call. This CDR3 region has 15 residues. The ends were cut back, 0 bases at V and 3 bases at J, with 12 bases in the middle. CDR1 is SGHRS, CDR2 YFSETQ, per germline. The CDR3 nucleotides are TGCGCCAGCAGCTTGGATTCAGGCGGGGACACTGAAGCTTTCTTT. It translates to CASSLDSGGDTEAFF.

The rearrangement uses TRBV11-3 and TRBJ2-1, with TRBD2 identical over 11 bases. J was trimmed by 10 bases and V by 5 bases; bases with no gene match: 4. Per germline, CDR1 SGHNT and CDR2 YENEEA. This CDR3 is built from 13 residues. CDR3 nucleotide sequence: TGTGCCAGCAGCCTTAGCGGGAGGGAAGAGCAGTTCTTC. Protein: CASSLSGREEQFF.

V gene TRBV24-1 combines with J gene TRBJ1-2; TRBD1 aligns across 7 bases. Germline assignment: CDR1 KGHDR and CDR2 SFDVKD. The J segment lost 0 bases and the V segment lost 1 base, leaving 13 bases of the junction unmatched. The CDR3 covers 19 residues. The CDR3 bases are TGTGCCACCAGTGATTTAAAGGGACAGCGTACCCACTCTAACTATGGCTACACCTTC. This sequence encodes CATSDLKGQRTHSNYGYTF.

This chain connects TRBV7-9 to TRBJ1-1; the D gene is possibly TRBD1 (5 bases). V shed 1 base and J shed 0 bases, with 12 bases lying between them. The CDR3 loop spans 16 amino acids. Germline lookup yields CDR1 SEHNR and CDR2 FQNEAQ (reference sequence). CDR3 protein: CASSLEGVTLNTEAFF. The CDR3 DNA sequence: TGTGCCAGCAGCTTAGAAGGGGTCACTTTGAACACTGAAGCTTTCTTT.

The chain uses TRBV5-8 and TRBJ1-2; a possible D gene is TRBD1 (6 bases). This CDR3 comprises 15 residues. Trimming removed 6 bases at V and 3 bases at J, with 18 bases between. CDR1 is SGHTS, CDR2 YDEGEE, per germline. In DNA form, the CDR3 reads TGTGCCAGCAATCAAAAGGACAGACAACACTATGGCTACACCTTC. This encodes CASNQKDRQHYGYTF.

The chain couples TRBV3-1 (or the pseudogene TRBV3-2) to TRBJ2-3; a possible D gene is TRBD2 (6 bases). Trimming pared 4 bases from V and 0 bases from J, leaving 11 bases between. Germline V gene lookup returns CDR1 LGHDT and CDR2 YNNKEL (reference sequence). This CDR3 is built from 15 residues. The CDR3 loop is CASSPDYSSTDTQYF. CDR3 in DNA: TGTGCCAGCAGCCCGGACTATTCTAGCACAGATACGCAGTATTTT.

The J gene is TRBJ1-1, the V gene TRBV28; D gene uncertain. This CDR3 is 15 amino acids long. Per the germline V gene, CDR1 is MDHEN and CDR2 is SYDVKM. Between the trimmed V and J ends, which lost 6 bases and 4 bases, there was a span of 18 bases. The CDR3 reads CASSRPRGWGTEAFF. The CDR3 DNA reads as TGTGCCAGCAGCCGGCCCCGGGGTTGGGGCACTGAAGCTTTCTTT.

This chain joins TRBV29-1 and TRBJ1-1, with 7 bases matching TRBD1. V lost 5 bases and J lost 4; bases outside the gene matches: 4. The CDR3 loop spans 12 amino acids. Germline V gene sequence: CDR1 SQVTM, CDR2 ANQGSEA. CDR3 amino acids: CSVIQGLTEAFF. In DNA, the CDR3 is TGCAGCGTTATACAGGGGCTCACTGAAGCTTTCTTT.

The chain uses TRBV30 and TRBJ1-5; D not certain. Between the trimmed V and J ends, which lost 3 bases and 0 bases, there was a span of 3 bases. The length of the CDR3 is 12 residues. Per the germline V gene, CDR1 is GTSNPN and CDR2 is SVGIG (reference sequence). DNA of the CDR3: TGTGCCTGGAGACATAGCAATCAGCCCCAGCATTTT. Encoded protein: CAWRHSNQPQHF.

This clone appeared a few times. The V gene is TRBV10-3, the J gene TRBJ2-7; 8 bases are shared with TRBD2. Germline lookup yields CDR1 ENHRY and CDR2 SYGVKD. The CDR3 extends over 13 amino acids. J lost 6 bases, V lost 2 bases, and 3 bases had no gene match. CDR3 in amino acids: CAISEREGREQYF. The CDR3 DNA sequence: TGTGCCATCAGTGAGCGGGAGGGCCGCGAGCAGTACTTC.

V gene TRBV25-1 combines with J gene TRBJ1-1, with TRBD1 matching over 10 bases. The CDR3 runs to 14 residues. The trim removed 3 bases at V and 5 bases at J, leaving 3 bases unmatched. Germline CDR1 MGHDK, CDR2 SYGVNS. This CDR3 is CASSETGGWTEAFF. The CDR3 DNA follows: TGTGCCAGCAGTGAGACAGGGGGCTGGACTGAAGCTTTCTTT.